This T cell receptor beta chain derives from a study of blood T cells in healthy people across ages. Findings of the study overall: Diversity figures derived from one million T cells were judged to underestimate the true value.

The junction had 4 bases not matched to a gene; V was cut back by 2 bases and J by 2 bases. This CDR3 contains 15 residues. CDR1 and CDR2 (germline): MNHNY, SVGAGI (reference sequence). Regarding this clonotype: The antigen remains unidentified.

Using a J-beta primer mix together with a sample-barcoded 5' primer, a second PCR was run for 7 to 11 cycles. Each CDR3 protein is one row after TCRdb ran MiXCR on the 5' RACE reads. The sample has 650,000 to 900,000 distinct CDR3 sequences, about 62% seen once. This receptor was obtained from a man aged 25-45 years in good health. The chain carries TRBV6-6 and TRBJ2-3, with 7 bases lining up with TRBD1. The sample consisted of blood. The CDR3 sequence: CASSYEGQLTDTQYF. The CDR3 DNA reads as TGTGCCAGCAGTTACGAGGGACAGCTCACAGATACGCAGTATTTT.